Shown below are 27 T cell receptor beta chains from a single sample sequenced in a study of cytomegalovirus exposure and HLA in healthy donors. Repertoires were generated with immunoSEQ multiplex PCR, while TCRdb's copy carries only in-frame clones and drops some. The table lists some 99,000 clones, 88% of them singletons. The sample consisted of PBMCs. Every receptor here comes from a woman under 30 in good health and CMV-seronegative.

V is TRBV7-7 and J is TRBJ2-7; 8 nucleotides align to TRBD1. CDR1 SSHAT and CDR2 FNYEAQ come from the germline V gene (reference sequence). The CDR3 loop spans 15 amino acids. With 1 base clipped from V and 3 bases from J, the junction kept 5 bases outside the gene matches. In DNA, the CDR3 is TGTGCCAGCAGCTTAGACGGGACAGGACTCTACGAGCAGTACTTC. Protein product: CASSLDGTGLYEQYF.

The genes are TRBV5-4 and TRBJ2-2, with 12 bases identical to TRBD2. With 4 bases clipped from V and 4 bases from J, the junction kept 5 bases outside the gene matches. The germline V gene has CDR1 SGHNT and CDR2 YYREEE (reference sequence). The CDR3 totals 16 residues. The CDR3 sequence: CASSPQGLAGTGELFF. The CDR3 region has the DNA TGTGCCAGCAGCCCGCAGGGACTAGCGGGCACCGGGGAGCTGTTTTTT.

The chain recombines TRBV9 with TRBJ2-7; D not certain. CDR3 size: 14 residues. Trimming pared 0 bases from V and 2 bases from J, leaving 9 bases between. The germline CDR1 and CDR2 sequences are SGDLS and YYNGEE. CDR3 sequence: CASSVAVGAYEQYF. The CDR3 DNA sequence: TGTGCCAGCAGCGTAGCGGTCGGTGCCTACGAGCAGTACTTC.

CDR3 coding DNA: TGTGCCAGCAGCTTTGGGGGGACCTATGGCTACACCTTC. This sequence encodes CASSFGGTYGYTF. The genes are TRBV5-8 and TRBJ1-2, with D perhaps TRBD1 (5 bases). The CDR3 sequence is 13 residues long. The germline V gene encodes CDR1 SGHTS and CDR2 YDEGEE. Deletions cut 2 bases from V and 4 bases from J, with 9 bases between.

This clone has only a few counts. This chain connects TRBV21-1 to TRBJ2-7; TRBD2 is taken as the D call from the table, unchecked against the DNA. TRBV21-1 is designated a pseudogene. This CDR3 is 13 amino acids long. CDR3: CASSPLLAESEYF. DNA for the CDR3: TGTGCCAGCAGCCCCCTCCTAGCGGAGTCGGAGTACTTC.

V usage is TRBV5-4 and J usage is TRBJ2-6; 7 bases match TRBD1. The CDR3 is 17 amino acids. After removal of 0 bases from V and 1 base from J, the junction contained 4 bases not matched to a gene. Germline V gives CDR1 SGHNT, CDR2 YYREEE (reference sequence). The CDR3 region has the DNA TGTGCCAGCAGCTTGGACAGGGGCCTGTCTGGGGCCAACGTCCTGACTTTC. It specifies CASSLDRGLSGANVLTF.

The rearrangement links TRBV7-6 to TRBJ1-4; TRBD1 agrees at 7 bases. Germline V gene lookup returns CDR1 SGHVS and CDR2 FNYEAQ. Germline trimming cut 3 bases from V and 3 bases from J; bases unmatched to any gene: 4. The CDR3 runs 15 residues. CDR3 coding DNA: TGTGCCAGCAGCTTTCGACAGGGCCCTAATGAAAAACTGTTTTTT. Protein: CASSFRQGPNEKLFF.

V is TRBV9 and J is TRBJ2-7; no firm D call. The CDR3 loop spans 14 amino acids. The germline CDR1 and CDR2 sequences are SGDLS and YYNGEE. V gave up 0 bases and J gave up 1 base, with 8 bases separating them. CDR3 sequence: CASSVGAVSYEQYF. Written as DNA, the CDR3 is TGTGCCAGCAGCGTAGGGGCCGTTTCCTACGAGCAGTACTTC.

CDR3 nucleotide sequence: TGTGCCAGCACCACAGGGACAAACACTGAAGCTTTCTTT. Its protein is CASTTGTNTEAFF. This chain connects TRBV5-4 to TRBJ1-1; D possibly corresponds to TRBD1 (6 bases). With 6 bases removed from V and 2 bases from J, the gap between germline ends came to 11 bases. This CDR3 spans 13 amino acids. The germline V gene has CDR1 SGHNT and CDR2 YYREEE (reference sequence).

This clone showed up just a few times. J is TRBJ1-4 and V is TRBV5-1, with no clear D. The V gene lost 0 bases and the J gene lost 8 bases, with 14 bases spanning the gap. This CDR3 comprises 15 residues. Germline V gene data show CDR1 as SGHRS and CDR2 as YFSETQ. Here the CDR3 DNA reads TGCGCCAGCAGCTTGGTCGGGGTTCGGGCCGAAAAACTGTTTTTT. It yields the protein CASSLVGVRAEKLFF.

J is TRBJ1-1 and V is TRBV15, with D maybe TRBD1 (6 bases). The V end lost 4 bases, the J end lost 0 bases, and 9 bases lay between the germline ends. The CDR3 sequence is 14 residues long. Germline CDR1 is LNHNV and CDR2 is YYDKDF (reference sequence). The CDR3 coding sequence is TGTGCCACCAGCATGCAGGGGTTGAACACTGAAGCTTTCTTT. This translates into CATSMQGLNTEAFF. The whole variable domain, filled in from reference TRBV15 and TRBJ1-1, reads DAMVIQNPRYQVTQFGKPVTLSCSQTLNHNVMYWYQQKSSQAPKLLFHYYDKDFNNEADTPDNFQSRRPNTSFCFLDIRSPGLGDTAMYLCATSMQGLNTEAFFGQGTRLTVV.

The chain uses TRBV7-9 and TRBJ2-7; tentative D call: TRBD2 (6 bases). V was pared by 5 bases and J by 4 bases, with 12 bases between. Germline V gives CDR1 SEHNR, CDR2 FQNEAQ (reference sequence). The CDR3 runs to 13 residues. CDR3 sequence: CASSPGLPYEQYF. The CDR3 DNA reads as TGTGCCAGCAGCCCGGGACTGCCGTACGAGCAGTACTTC.

This CDR3 is CASSPVGGVGYGYTF. In nucleotides, the CDR3 is TGTGCCAGCTCCCCAGTGGGGGGGGTCGGCTATGGCTACACCTTC. This chain links TRBV18 with TRBJ1-2, with D possibly being TRBD1 (5 bases). The CDR3 totals 15 residues. CDR1 is KGHSH and CDR2 is LQKENI in the germline V gene. Trimming removed 6 bases from V and 4 bases from J, with 18 bases in between.

The CDR3 region is CATKGSNEQFF. For the CDR3, the DNA is TGTGCCACCAAAGGGAGCAATGAGCAGTTCTTC. The chain has TRBV15 and TRBJ2-1; the D gene is possibly TRBD2 (5 bases). Trimming took off 7 bases at V and 6 bases at J, with 7 bases between the two ends. The length of the CDR3 is 11 residues. Germline assignment: CDR1 LNHNV and CDR2 YYDKDF (reference sequence).

V gene TRBV5-1 combines with J gene TRBJ2-7; 8 nucleotides agree with TRBD2. Trimming at V came to 3 bases and at J to 5 bases, leaving 13 bases not matched to a gene. This CDR3 spans 16 amino acids. The germline gives CDR1 SGHRS, CDR2 YFSETQ. CDR3 nucleotides: TGCGCCAGCAGCTCGGGCCCTCGGGGGGGCGGGCACGAGCAGTACTTC. Residues: CASSSGPRGGGHEQYF.

The chain joins TRBV15 to TRBJ2-1; 11 bases map to TRBD2. Germline values: CDR1 LNHNV, CDR2 YYDKDF (reference sequence). V dropped 1 base and J dropped 10; count of bases not matched to a gene: 9. This CDR3 is built from 16 residues. CDR3 loop: CATSRGPSGGPREQFF. CDR3 in DNA: TGTGCCACCAGCAGAGGCCCTAGCGGGGGGCCCAGGGAGCAGTTCTTC.

The chain carries TRBV10-3 and TRBJ2-1, with 9 bases lining up with TRBD2. Looked up from germline, CDR1 is ENHRY and CDR2 is SYGVKD. The V gene end was trimmed by 4 bases and the J gene end by 9 bases; junction bases not matched to a gene: 19. The CDR3 is 18 amino acids. The CDR3 DNA is TGTGCCATCAGTGGGGCCCTATCTAGCGGGGAGGAGAGTGGTGAGCAGTTCTTC. It encodes CAISGALSSGEESGEQFF.

The rearrangement joins TRBV7-9 to TRBJ2-7; 9 bases are a match to TRBD1. J gave up 5 bases and V 5 bases, and 7 bases lay outside the gene matches. The length of the CDR3 is 14 residues. The germline V gene encodes CDR1 SEHNR and CDR2 FQNEAQ (reference sequence). The CDR3, as DNA: TGTGCCAGCAGCCCTACAGGGGGCGCAGACGAGCAGTACTTC. Encoded protein: CASSPTGGADEQYF.

This chain joins TRBV29-1 and TRBJ2-1, with 9 bases lining up with TRBD2. CDR3 length: 14 residues. The J segment lost 6 bases and the V segment lost 4 bases, leaving 7 bases of the junction unmatched. CDR1 is SQVTM, CDR2 ANQGSEA, per germline. CDR3 DNA sequence: TGCAGCGTTGGTACGGCGGGAGGGCCCAATGAGCAGTTCTTC. Protein sequence: CSVGTAGGPNEQFF.

The chain has TRBV27 and TRBJ2-1, with 9 bases aligning to TRBD2. With 1 base clipped from V and 0 bases from J, the junction kept 7 bases outside the gene matches. The CDR3 extends over 18 amino acids. Germline lookup yields CDR1 MNHEY and CDR2 SMNVEV (reference sequence). The CDR3 bases are TGTGCCAGCAGTTTATGGAGTAGCGGGAGATTCTCCTACAATGAGCAGTTCTTC. Translating it yields CASSLWSSGRFSYNEQFF.

This chain uses TRBV7-8 with TRBJ1-2; 10 bases are shared with TRBD1. Germline V lookup: CDR1 SGHVS, CDR2 FQNEAQ. There are 14 residues in the CDR3. The V gene end was trimmed by 5 bases and the J gene end by 7 bases; junction bases not matched to a gene: 7. CDR3 nucleotides: TGTGCCAGCAGCCAGACAGGGGGCTTTCGTGGCTACACCTTC. The encoded protein is CASSQTGGFRGYTF.

This chain links TRBV18 with TRBJ2-5; 8 bases are shared with TRBD1. CDR1 KGHSH and CDR2 LQKENI come from the germline V gene. The CDR3 runs 15 residues. The junction had 11 bases not matched to a gene; V was cut back by 6 bases and J by 5 bases. This CDR3 reads CASSRPTGGGETQYF. In DNA form, the CDR3 reads TGTGCCAGCTCGCGACCTACAGGGGGAGGTGAGACCCAGTACTTC.

V usage is TRBV10-2 and J usage is TRBJ1-4; a weak D match, TRBD1 (5 bases). Germline values: CDR1 WSHSY, CDR2 SAAADI. The CDR3 totals 13 residues. V lost 9 bases to trimming and J lost 3 bases, with 11 bases between them. The DNA for the CDR3 is TGCGCCAGTCGGGGGATGGCTAATGAAAAACTGTTTTTT. Protein product: CASRGMANEKLFF.

The chain combines TRBV5-1 with TRBJ1-2; no clear D. The CDR3 covers 13 residues. With 0 bases removed from V and 5 bases from J, the gap between germline ends came to 8 bases. Germline-derived CDR1 and CDR2 are SGHRS and YFSETQ. The CDR3 nucleotides are TGCGCCAGCAGCTTGGCTACGGGATATGGCTACACCTTC. This translates into CASSLATGYGYTF. Full variable domain (missing parts from reference TRBV5-1 and TRBJ1-2): KAGVTQTPRYLIKTRGQQVTLSCSPISGHRSVSWYQQTPGQGLQFLFEYFSETQRNKGNFPGRFSGRQFSNSRSEMNVSTLELGDSALYLCASSLATGYGYTFGSGTRLTVV.

This chain's CDR3 is CASSPTSGGNNEQFF. For the CDR3, the DNA is TGTGCCAGCAGTCCCACTAGCGGGGGCAACAATGAGCAGTTCTTC. The chain joins TRBV27 to TRBJ2-1, with 11 positions matching TRBD2. The CDR3 is 15 amino acids. V dropped 5 bases and J dropped 5; count of bases not matched to a gene: 5. Germline loops: CDR1 MNHEY, CDR2 SMNVEV (reference sequence).

This chain joins TRBV5-1 and TRBJ1-2; 7 nucleotides agree with TRBD1. The junction had 9 bases not matched to a gene; V was cut back by 4 bases and J by 6 bases. The CDR3 is 14 amino acids. CDR1 is SGHRS and CDR2 is YFSETQ in the germline V gene. This chain's CDR3 is CASSATGPIDGYTF. The DNA for the CDR3 is TGCGCCAGCAGCGCGACAGGGCCCATCGATGGCTACACCTTC. The full variable domain, completed using reference TRBV5-1 and TRBJ1-2, is KAGVTQTPRYLIKTRGQQVTLSCSPISGHRSVSWYQQTPGQGLQFLFEYFSETQRNKGNFPGRFSGRQFSNSRSEMNVSTLELGDSALYLCASSATGPIDGYTFGSGTRLTVV.

The V and J genes are TRBV27 and TRBJ1-5; D not resolved. This CDR3 region has 15 residues. V lost 0 bases to trimming and J lost 3 bases, with 9 bases between them. CDR1 MNHEY and CDR2 SMNVEV come from the germline V gene (reference sequence). CDR3 loop: CASSLSSQSNQPQHF. The CDR3 nucleotides are TGTGCCAGCAGTTTATCCTCACAGTCCAATCAGCCCCAGCATTTT.